This T cell receptor (beta chain) was identified during a study of blood T cells in healthy people across ages (dated by TCRdb to the mid-2010s). Looking at the study overall: Template switching captured roughly one uniquely barcoded TCR beta cDNA molecule per two T cells in model experiments. Four age groups were formed from the donors: young (average 16 years), middle-aged (approximately 40), aged (approximately 60) and long-lived (roughly 88). To avoid experimental bias, donors of different ages were spread randomly across the sequencing lanes. Two additional independent replicas of 1 million unique cDNA reads from the same blood draw were analyzed for two donors (one aged 18 to 30 and one aged 80 or older). Age-related changes in TCR beta repertoire diversity were measured in the study by deep sequencing normalized with unique cDNA molecular identifiers.

Taken from cysteine to phenylalanine, the CDR3 has 18 residues. Only the CDR3 DNA is retained, 54 bases long and in frame from the first base. Ends trimmed: V by 2 bases, J by 7 bases; bases unmatched to a gene: 9. The germline V gene gives CDR1 as SGHNT and CDR2 as YENEEA. The donors were 40 or so Caucasian individuals from Russia, aged roughly 6 to 90 years, who were systemically healthy. Each donor gave around 9.8 milliliters of peripheral blood, collected into EDTA-treated Vacutainer tubes. Ficoll-Paque density-gradient centrifugation was used to isolate PBMCs, with at least 6.5 million per sample. Trizol reagent was used to extract total RNA from the PBMCs, yielding at least 6 micrograms per sample. Naive CD45RAhigh/CD27high T cell percentages were measured by flow cytometry on a PBMC aliquot from every donor. Library creation used 5' RACE. Instrument on record: Illumina HiSeq 2500. A second PCR of about 6 to 12 cycles was run with a J-beta primer mix and a sample-barcoded 5' primer. A unique molecular identifier was introduced onto each TCR beta cDNA molecule by a template-switch 5' adaptor carrying 12 random nucleotides. At least 3 million CDR3-containing paired-end reads were obtained from each sample. First-strand cDNA synthesis was performed from all RNA using the Mint cDNA synthesis kit, with priming by a TRBC-specific oligonucleotide. After uracil-DNA glycosylase treatment, a first 18-cycle PCR used universal primers M1SS and BC2_uni_R on all cDNA. Turning to the authors' computational methods: Normalization of each sample was performed by random selection of 1 million high-quality reads, each carrying a distinct molecular identifier. Reads with shared molecular identifiers were discarded instead of being binned into consensus sequences. MiTCR, set to a Q25 quality threshold and the strictest error-elimination algorithm, was used for CDR3 identification, clonotype clustering and error correction. Lower-bound total TCR beta diversity was estimated with a nonparametric unseen species model using Euler transformation. The public reads were reprocessed in TCRdb via fastp at Q25 and MiXCR, keeping in-frame beta chains. One record per CDR3 amino acid sequence lists the most common genes and DNA. These V and J calls derive from TCRdb rather than the authors' analysis. The table for this sample lists about 1,600,000 distinct CDR3 sequences; 40% to 50% of them were counted only once. Roughly 7.9% of the sample is held by the ten biggest clonotypes.

With respect to this clonotype: No cognate antigen has been identified for it. Per-base quality was not reported, and no clone a single base away is much larger than it.

What the research found in general, with its limitations: Compared with the aged group, the long-lived group had more naive CD4+ T cells, fewer expanded clones and increased TCR diversity, suggesting age selection. Because the CMV infection status of the donors was unknown, age-related changes in expanded clonotypes may potentially have been confounded. Because profiling used bulk unsorted PBMCs, naive and antigen-experienced compartments could not be compared conclusively. As age increased, observed TCR beta diversity per million T cells dropped in a roughly linear way, and a significant reduction was already evident by age 40. The percentage of naive T cells measured by flow cytometry correlated strongly with observed TCR beta diversity. Estimates of total diversity based on one million sequenced T cells were considered lower bounds and underestimates.

In this chain, TRBV11-3 is recombined with TRBJ2-2; TRBD2 aligns with 14 central bases. The receptor was isolated from a woman between 18 and 30 years old in good health. Source material: blood. The CDR3 protein is CASSLNQGLAGVIGELFF. The DNA reads TGTGCCAGCAGCTTAAACCAGGGACTAGCGGGAGTCATCGGGGAGCTGTTTTTT.